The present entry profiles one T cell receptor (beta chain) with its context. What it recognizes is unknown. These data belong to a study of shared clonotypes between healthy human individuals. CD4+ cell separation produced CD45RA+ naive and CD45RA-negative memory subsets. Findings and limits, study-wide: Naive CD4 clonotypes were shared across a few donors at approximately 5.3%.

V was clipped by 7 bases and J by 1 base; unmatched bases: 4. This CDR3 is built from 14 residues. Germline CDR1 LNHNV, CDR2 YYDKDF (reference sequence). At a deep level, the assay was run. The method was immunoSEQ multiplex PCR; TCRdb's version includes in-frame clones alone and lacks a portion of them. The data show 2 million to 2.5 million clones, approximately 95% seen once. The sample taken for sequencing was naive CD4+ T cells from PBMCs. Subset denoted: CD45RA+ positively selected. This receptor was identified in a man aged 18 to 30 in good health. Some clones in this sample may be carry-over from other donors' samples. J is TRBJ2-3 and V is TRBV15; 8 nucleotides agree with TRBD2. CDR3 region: CATNSLAGTDTQYF. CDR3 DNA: TGTGCCACCAATTCACTAGCGGGCACAGATACGCAGTATTTT.